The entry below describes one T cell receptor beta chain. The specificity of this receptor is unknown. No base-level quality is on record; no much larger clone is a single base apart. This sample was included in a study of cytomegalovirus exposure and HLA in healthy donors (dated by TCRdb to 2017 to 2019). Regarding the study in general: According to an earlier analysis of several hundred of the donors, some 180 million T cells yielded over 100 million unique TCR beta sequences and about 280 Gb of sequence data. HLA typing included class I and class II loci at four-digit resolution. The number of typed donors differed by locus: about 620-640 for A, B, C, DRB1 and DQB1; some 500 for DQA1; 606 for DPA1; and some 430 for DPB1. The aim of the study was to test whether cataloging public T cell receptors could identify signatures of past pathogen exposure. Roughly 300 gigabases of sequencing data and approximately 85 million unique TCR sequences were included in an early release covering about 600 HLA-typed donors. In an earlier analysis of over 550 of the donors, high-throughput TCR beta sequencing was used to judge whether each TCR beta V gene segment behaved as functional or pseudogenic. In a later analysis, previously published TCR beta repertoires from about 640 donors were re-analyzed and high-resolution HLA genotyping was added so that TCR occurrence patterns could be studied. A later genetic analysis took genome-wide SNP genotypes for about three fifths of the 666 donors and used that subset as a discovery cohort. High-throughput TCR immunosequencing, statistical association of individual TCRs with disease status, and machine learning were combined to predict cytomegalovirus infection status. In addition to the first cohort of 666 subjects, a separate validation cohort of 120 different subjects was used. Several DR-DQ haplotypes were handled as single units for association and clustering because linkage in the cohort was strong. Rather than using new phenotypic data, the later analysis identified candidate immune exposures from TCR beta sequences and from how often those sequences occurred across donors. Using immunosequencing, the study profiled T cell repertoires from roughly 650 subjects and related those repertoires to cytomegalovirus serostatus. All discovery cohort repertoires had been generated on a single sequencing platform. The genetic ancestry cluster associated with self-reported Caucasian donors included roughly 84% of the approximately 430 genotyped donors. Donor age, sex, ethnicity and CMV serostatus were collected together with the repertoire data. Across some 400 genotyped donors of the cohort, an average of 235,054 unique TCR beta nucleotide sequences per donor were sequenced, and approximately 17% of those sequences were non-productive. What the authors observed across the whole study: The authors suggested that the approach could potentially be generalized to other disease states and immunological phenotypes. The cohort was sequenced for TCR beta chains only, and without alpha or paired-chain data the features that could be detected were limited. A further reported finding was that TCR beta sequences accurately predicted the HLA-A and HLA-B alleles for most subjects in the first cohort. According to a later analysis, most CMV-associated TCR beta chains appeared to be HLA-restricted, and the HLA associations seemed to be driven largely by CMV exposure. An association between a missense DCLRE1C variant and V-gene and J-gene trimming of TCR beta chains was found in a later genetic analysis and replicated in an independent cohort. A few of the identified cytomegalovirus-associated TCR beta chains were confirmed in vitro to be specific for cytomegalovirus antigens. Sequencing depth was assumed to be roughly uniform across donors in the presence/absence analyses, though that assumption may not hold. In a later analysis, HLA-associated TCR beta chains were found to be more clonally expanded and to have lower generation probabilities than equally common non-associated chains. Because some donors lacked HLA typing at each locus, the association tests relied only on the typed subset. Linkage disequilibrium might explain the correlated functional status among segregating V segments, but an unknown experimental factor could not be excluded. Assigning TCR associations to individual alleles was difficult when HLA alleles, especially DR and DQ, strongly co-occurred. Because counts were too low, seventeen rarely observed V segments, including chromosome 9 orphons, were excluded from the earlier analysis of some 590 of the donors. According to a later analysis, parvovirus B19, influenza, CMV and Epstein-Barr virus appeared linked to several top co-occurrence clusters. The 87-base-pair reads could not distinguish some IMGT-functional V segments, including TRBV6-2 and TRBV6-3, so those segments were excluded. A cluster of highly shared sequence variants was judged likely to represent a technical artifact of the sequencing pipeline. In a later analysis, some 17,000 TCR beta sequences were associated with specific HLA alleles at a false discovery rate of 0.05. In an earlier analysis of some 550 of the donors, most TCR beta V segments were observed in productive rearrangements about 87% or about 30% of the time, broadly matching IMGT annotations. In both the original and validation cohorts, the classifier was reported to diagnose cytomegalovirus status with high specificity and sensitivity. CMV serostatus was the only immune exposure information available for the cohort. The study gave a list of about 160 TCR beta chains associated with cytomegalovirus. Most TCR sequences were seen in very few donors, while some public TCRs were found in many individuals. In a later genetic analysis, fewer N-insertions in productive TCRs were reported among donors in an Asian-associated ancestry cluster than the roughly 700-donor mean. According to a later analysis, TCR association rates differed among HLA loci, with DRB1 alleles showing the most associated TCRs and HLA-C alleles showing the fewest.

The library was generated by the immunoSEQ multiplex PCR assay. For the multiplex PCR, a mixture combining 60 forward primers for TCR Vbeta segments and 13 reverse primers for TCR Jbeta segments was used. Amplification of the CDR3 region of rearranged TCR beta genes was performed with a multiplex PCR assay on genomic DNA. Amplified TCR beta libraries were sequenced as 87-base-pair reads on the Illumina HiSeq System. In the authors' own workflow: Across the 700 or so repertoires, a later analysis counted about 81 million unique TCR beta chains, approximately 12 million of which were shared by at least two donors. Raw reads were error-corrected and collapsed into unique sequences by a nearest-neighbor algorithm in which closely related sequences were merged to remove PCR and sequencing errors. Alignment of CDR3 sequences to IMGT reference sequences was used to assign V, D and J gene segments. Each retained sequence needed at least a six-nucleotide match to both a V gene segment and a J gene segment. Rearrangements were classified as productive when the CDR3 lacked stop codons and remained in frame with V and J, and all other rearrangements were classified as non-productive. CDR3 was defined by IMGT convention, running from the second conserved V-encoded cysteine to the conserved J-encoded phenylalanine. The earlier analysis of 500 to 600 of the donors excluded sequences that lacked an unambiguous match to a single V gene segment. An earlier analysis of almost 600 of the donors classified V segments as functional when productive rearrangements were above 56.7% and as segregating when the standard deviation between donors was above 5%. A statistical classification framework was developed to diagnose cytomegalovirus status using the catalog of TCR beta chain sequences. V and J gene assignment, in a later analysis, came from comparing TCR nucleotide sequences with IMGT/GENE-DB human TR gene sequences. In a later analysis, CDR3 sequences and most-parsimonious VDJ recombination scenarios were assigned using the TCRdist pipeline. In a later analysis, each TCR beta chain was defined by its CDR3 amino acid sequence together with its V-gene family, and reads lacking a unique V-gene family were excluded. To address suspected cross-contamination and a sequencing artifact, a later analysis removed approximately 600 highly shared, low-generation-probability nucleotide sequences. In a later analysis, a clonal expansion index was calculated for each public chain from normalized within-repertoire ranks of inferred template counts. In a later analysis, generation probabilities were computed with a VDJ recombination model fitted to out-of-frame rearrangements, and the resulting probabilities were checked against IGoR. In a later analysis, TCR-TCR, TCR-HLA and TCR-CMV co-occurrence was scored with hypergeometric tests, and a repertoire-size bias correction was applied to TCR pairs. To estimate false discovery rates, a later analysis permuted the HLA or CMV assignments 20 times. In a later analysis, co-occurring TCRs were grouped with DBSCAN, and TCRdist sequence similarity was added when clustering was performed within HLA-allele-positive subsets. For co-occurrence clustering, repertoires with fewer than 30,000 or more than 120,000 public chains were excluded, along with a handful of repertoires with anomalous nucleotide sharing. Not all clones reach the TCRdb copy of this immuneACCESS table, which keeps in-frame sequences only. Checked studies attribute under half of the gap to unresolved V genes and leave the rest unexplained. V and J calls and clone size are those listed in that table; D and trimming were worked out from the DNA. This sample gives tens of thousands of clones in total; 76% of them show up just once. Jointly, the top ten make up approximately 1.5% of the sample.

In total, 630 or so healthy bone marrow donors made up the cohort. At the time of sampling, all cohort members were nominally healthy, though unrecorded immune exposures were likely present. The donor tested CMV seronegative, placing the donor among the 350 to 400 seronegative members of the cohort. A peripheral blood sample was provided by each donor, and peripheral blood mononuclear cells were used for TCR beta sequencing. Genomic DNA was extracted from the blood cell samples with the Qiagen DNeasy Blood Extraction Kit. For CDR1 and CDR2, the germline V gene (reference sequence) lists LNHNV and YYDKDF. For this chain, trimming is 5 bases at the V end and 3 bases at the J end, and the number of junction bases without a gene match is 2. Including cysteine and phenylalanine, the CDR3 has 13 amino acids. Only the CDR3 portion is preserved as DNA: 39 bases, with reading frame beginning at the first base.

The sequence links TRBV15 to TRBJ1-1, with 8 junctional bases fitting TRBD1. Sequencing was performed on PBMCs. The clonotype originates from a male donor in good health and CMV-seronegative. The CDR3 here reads CATSPTGDTEAFF. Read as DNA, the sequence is TGTGCCACCAGCCCGACAGGGGACACTGAAGCTTTCTTT.